A single sample is the source of the 2 T cell receptor beta chains below, sequenced in a study of cytomegalovirus exposure and HLA in healthy donors (TCRdb year 2017). The library came from the immunoSEQ multiplex PCR assay. A mixture of 60 forward primers for TCR Vbeta segments and 13 reverse primers for TCR Jbeta segments was used in the multiplex PCR. TCRdb provides this immuneACCESS table in a form limited to in-frame rearrangements. Some clones are lacking; in checked studies, under half of them reflect an unresolved V gene, and why the rest are absent is not known. The sample table holds 150,000 to 200,000 clones, of which around nine tenths were seen once. Jointly, the top ten make up 1.5% to 2% of the sample. Source material: PBMCs. These receptors came from a woman aged 18-29 years in good health and CMV-seronegative.

CDR3 residues: CASSPGTASPLHF. The CDR3 bases are TGTGCCAGCAGCCCCGGGACAGCTTCACCCCTCCACTTT. The genes are TRBV7-9 and TRBJ1-6; 7 bases line up with TRBD1. Germline V gene sequence: CDR1 SEHNR, CDR2 FQNEAQ (reference sequence). Trimming removed 5 bases from V and 9 bases from J; junction bases left unmatched: 4. The CDR3 consists of 13 residues.

This clone was detected only a few times. The chain combines TRBV5-5 with TRBJ1-2, with D perhaps matching TRBD1 (5 bases). Germline CDR1 SGHKS, CDR2 YYEKEE (reference sequence). The CDR3 runs to 15 residues. Trimming cost V 4 bases and J 2 bases, with 15 bases left between them. CDR3 bases: TGTGCCAGCAGCCTGATGCCGACAGCCAACTATGGCTACACCTTC. Translated, it gives CASSLMPTANYGYTF.